What follows are 23 T cell receptor beta chains derived from one specimen sequenced in a study of T cell responses to AZD1222 COVID-19 vaccine. Here immunoSEQ multiplex PCR was the method, and the copy in TCRdb shows in-frame clones only, minus some. The data show approximately 110,000 clones, with about nine tenths seen just once and roughly 6.9% held by the top ten. This specimen was peripheral blood, taken on day 0 of AZD1222 vaccination. The receptors shown here come from an adult in good health.

The chain uses TRBV2 and TRBJ2-2, with 11 bases that match TRBD2. J was trimmed by 8 bases and V by 2 bases; bases with no gene match: 4. The germline CDR1 and CDR2 sequences are SNHLY and FYNNEI. The CDR3 consists of 15 residues. The CDR3 protein is CASSEILAGGGELFF. The CDR3 nucleotides read TGTGCCAGCAGTGAAATTCTAGCGGGAGGAGGGGAGCTGTTTTTT.

The chain carries TRBV5-1 and TRBJ2-2, with D possibly TRBD1 on 5 matching bases. Trimming cost V 2 bases and J 4 bases, with 9 bases left between them. This CDR3 has 14 amino acids. CDR1 is SGHRS and CDR2 is YFSETQ in the germline V gene. The CDR3 sequence is CASSFQGGTGELFF. The CDR3 bases are TGCGCCAGCAGCTTCCAGGGTGGCACCGGGGAGCTGTTTTTT.

The chain carries TRBV7-9 and TRBJ2-3, with TRBD2 matching over 9 bases. With 4 bases clipped from V and 6 bases from J, the junction kept 8 bases outside the gene matches. The CDR3 totals 15 residues. Germline V gives CDR1 SEHNR, CDR2 FQNEAQ (reference sequence). The CDR3 spells CASSSSGGQGDTQYF. CDR3 bases: TGTGCCAGCAGCTCCAGCGGGGGGCAGGGGGATACGCAGTATTTT.

The chain combines TRBV9 with TRBJ2-3; possible D gene TRBD2, 5 bases. The length of the CDR3 is 17 residues. Germline CDR1 SGDLS, CDR2 YYNGEE. V was clipped by 0 bases and J by 4 bases, with 18 bases between them. The DNA of the CDR3 is TGTGCCAGCAGCGTAGTAAGCTCTTTAGTGAGGGCAGATACGCAGTATTTT. Its translation is CASSVVSSLVRADTQYF.

The J gene is TRBJ1-1, the V gene TRBV6-6; D is ambiguous. Germline CDR1 reads MNHNY; CDR2 reads SVGAGI (reference sequence). The CDR3 consists of 12 residues. With 2 bases removed from V and 4 bases from J, the gap between germline ends came to 5 bases. The CDR3 nucleotides read TGTGCCAGCAGTTACGGCTCCACTGAAGCTTTCTTT. It encodes CASSYGSTEAFF.

The chain employs TRBV29-1 and TRBJ2-2, with D perhaps matching TRBD1 (6 bases). The germline V and J ends were trimmed by 7 bases and 5 bases, with 8 bases remaining between them. CDR3 size: 11 residues. Per germline, CDR1 SQVTM and CDR2 ANQGSEA. The CDR3 region is CSATGTGELFF. As DNA, the CDR3 is TGCAGCGCAACAGGGACCGGGGAGCTGTTTTTT.

The V and J genes are TRBV5-5 and TRBJ1-1; D perhaps matches TRBD1 (6 bases). Germline-derived CDR1 and CDR2 are SGHKS and YYEKEE (reference sequence). The CDR3 has 15 residues. Trimming shortened V by 0 bases and J by 3 bases, and 12 bases separated the two germline ends. CDR3 amino acids: CASSLGAGGYTEAFF. CDR3 coding DNA: TGTGCCAGCAGCTTGGGCGCGGGGGGCTACACTGAAGCTTTCTTT.

The CDR3 DNA is TGTGCCAGTTCCCGTCAGGACACTGAAGCTTTCTTT. This translates into CASSRQDTEAFF. The chain has TRBV19 and TRBJ1-1; the D is unclear. The CDR3 is 12 residues long. Germline V CDR1 and CDR2: LNHDA, SQIVND (reference sequence). V was pared by 8 bases and J by 3 bases, with 10 bases between.

The V call is TRBV4-2, the J call TRBJ1-5; TRBD1 matches at 7 bases. V lost 4 bases, J lost 9 bases, and 9 bases stayed unmatched. Germline assignment: CDR1 LGHNA and CDR2 YNFKEQ. This CDR3 is built from 14 residues. The CDR3 DNA reads as TGTGCCAGCAGCCCTCGTCAGGGGGACAGGCCCCAGCATTTT. Translated: CASSPRQGDRPQHF.

The chain is built from TRBV30 and TRBJ1-1, with D maybe TRBD1 (6 bases). V was clipped by 4 bases and J by 5 bases, with 14 bases between them. The length of the CDR3 is 13 residues. Germline V CDR1 and CDR2: GTSNPN, SVGIG (reference sequence). The CDR3 nucleotides read TGTGCCTGGATGAAGGGGCAGGGGACTGAAGCTTTCTTT. It is translated as CAWMKGQGTEAFF.

The chain couples TRBV5-1 to TRBJ2-1; TRBD2 agrees at 10 bases. The CDR3 consists of 16 residues. Trimming removed 0 bases from V and 8 bases from J; junction bases left unmatched: 8. Germline CDR1 reads SGHRS; CDR2 reads YFSETQ. CDR3 sequence (DNA): TGCGCCAGCAGCTTGGATCCTAGCGGGAGTCGGGATGAGCAGTTCTTC. As protein: CASSLDPSGSRDEQFF.

V and J are TRBV12-3 or TRBV12-4 and TRBJ1-1, with D uncertain. V dropped 2 bases and J dropped 4 bases, with 8 bases sitting between them. The CDR3 length is 13 residues. CDR3 sequence (DNA): TGTGCCAGCAGTTTAAAGGGCCGCACTGAAGCTTTCTTT. This translates into CASSLKGRTEAFF.

The chain has TRBV7-9 and TRBJ1-4, with a possible D match to TRBD1 (5 bases). There are 15 residues in the CDR3. V was pared by 0 bases and J by 7 bases, with 12 bases between. CDR1 and CDR2 from the germline V gene are SEHNR and FQNEAQ (reference sequence). CDR3 sequence (DNA): TGTGCCAGCAGCTTAGCATACCGGGACCGTGAAAAACTGTTTTTT. Translation gives CASSLAYRDREKLFF.

The chain recombines TRBV5-1 with TRBJ2-1, with 11 bases identical to TRBD2. V shed 0 bases and J 2 bases; nucleotides not matched to a gene: 1. This CDR3 has 16 residues. The V gene's germline CDR1 is SGHRS and CDR2 YFSETQ. CDR3 amino acids: CASSLELAGAYNEQFF. The CDR3 DNA is TGCGCCAGCAGCTTGGAACTAGCGGGGGCCTACAATGAGCAGTTCTTC.

The genes are TRBV2 and TRBJ1-2; 7 bases line up with TRBD1. J gave up 4 bases and V 1 base, and 9 bases lay outside the gene matches. Germline V gives CDR1 SNHLY, CDR2 FYNNEI. This CDR3 is built from 16 residues. The CDR3 bases are TGTGCCAGCAGTGAAGGTTGGGACAGCGCAATCTATGGCTACACCTTC. Translation: CASSEGWDSAIYGYTF.

The chain uses TRBV7-8 and TRBJ1-3; D is unclear. This CDR3 comprises 12 residues. From germline, CDR1 is SGHVS and CDR2 FQNEAQ. Trimming cost V 3 bases and J 6 bases, with 6 bases left between them. CDR3 region: CASSLYQNTIYF. For the CDR3, the DNA is TGTGCCAGCAGCTTGTATCAAAACACCATATATTTT.

The genes are TRBV5-8 and TRBJ1-2; a possible D gene is TRBD1 (6 bases). Trimming left V 0 bases short and J 6 bases short, with 18 bases between. Germline V lookup: CDR1 SGHTS, CDR2 YDEGEE. The CDR3 contains 16 residues. The CDR3 DNA reads TGTGCCAGCAGCTTGGTTCCTCATAGGGGGTTAGATGGCTACACCTTC. As protein: CASSLVPHRGLDGYTF.

The V call is TRBV5-1, the J call TRBJ2-3, with D possibly TRBD1 on 5 matching bases. Germline lookup yields CDR1 SGHRS and CDR2 YFSETQ. Deletions cut 4 bases from V and 2 bases from J, with 14 bases between. The CDR3 length is 15 residues. CDR3 coding DNA: TGCGCCAGCAGCGCGACAGCAGAACACACAGATACGCAGTATTTT. Protein: CASSATAEHTDTQYF.

V is TRBV10-3 and J is TRBJ1-1; perhaps TRBD1 as D (5 bases). Germline V gene lookup returns CDR1 ENHRY and CDR2 SYGVKD. V lost 3 bases to trimming and J lost 6 bases, with 14 bases between them. This CDR3 contains 14 residues. CDR3 amino acids: CAISEDVRVAEAFF. The DNA of the CDR3 is TGTGCCATCAGTGAAGATGTCAGGGTGGCTGAAGCTTTCTTT.

The chain combines TRBV18 with TRBJ1-2; 7 bases fit TRBD1. The V segment lost 5 bases and the J segment 4 bases; nucleotides outside the gene matches: 4. This CDR3 contains 13 residues. Germline V gene lookup returns CDR1 KGHSH and CDR2 LQKENI. The CDR3 DNA reads as TGTGCCAGCTCATACAGGGACAGCTATGGCTACACCTTC. Translated: CASSYRDSYGYTF.

The V call is TRBV2, the J call TRBJ2-2, with 9 bases lining up with TRBD2. Trimming cost V 7 bases and J 6 bases; bases outside gene matches: 9. CDR3 length: 15 residues. The germline V gene encodes CDR1 SNHLY and CDR2 FYNNEI. The CDR3 sequence: CASMGAGGPAGELFF. The CDR3 DNA reads as TGTGCCAGCATGGGGGCGGGAGGGCCGGCCGGGGAGCTGTTTTTT.

The rearrangement uses TRBV7-2 and TRBJ1-5; 7 bases align to TRBD1. This CDR3 region has 13 residues. Per germline, CDR1 SGHTA and CDR2 FQGNSA. Germline trimming cut 6 bases from V and 3 bases from J; bases unmatched to any gene: 2. CDR3: CASRRGPNQPQHF. The CDR3 DNA follows: TGTGCCAGCAGAAGGGGGCCCAATCAGCCCCAGCATTTT.

The chain has TRBV20-1 and TRBJ2-1; 10 nucleotides agree with TRBD2. V gave up 3 bases and J gave up 5 bases; unmatched junction bases: 7. This CDR3 region has 15 residues. Germline assignment: CDR1 DFQATT and CDR2 SNEGSKA (reference sequence). In DNA form, the CDR3 reads TGCAGTGCTAGTTCGAGCGGGAGGGGGGACAATGAGCAGTTCTTC. It translates to CSASSSGRGDNEQFF.